A single sample is the source of the 4 T cell receptor beta chains below, sequenced in a study of T-cell memory formation after mild COVID-19. TCRdb recomputed calls from the 5' RACE reads with MiXCR, one row per CDR3 protein. The data contain hundreds of thousands of distinct CDR3 sequences, around a quarter of them seen just once; the ten biggest clones take up roughly an eighth. Sequencing was done on a sample of PBMCs or a T cell subset sorted from them (not recorded which). These receptors came from an adult woman who had mild COVID-19 (a few samples of this study predate the infection). Cell type and time point are not known.

V is TRBV3-1 and J is TRBJ2-1; D is unclear. CDR1 is LGHDT, CDR2 YNNKEL, per germline (reference sequence). This CDR3 contains 15 residues. Trimming shortened V by 4 bases and J by 6 bases, and 16 bases separated the two germline ends. This chain's CDR3 is CASSPFLPEGNEQFF. Written as DNA, the CDR3 is TGTGCCAGCAGCCCGTTCCTCCCCGAAGGCAATGAGCAGTTCTTC.

J is TRBJ1-4 and V is TRBV5-1, with 10 bases matching TRBD1. The germline V gene has CDR1 SGHRS and CDR2 YFSETQ. V was clipped by 0 bases and J by 7 bases; unmatched bases: 3. The CDR3 consists of 15 residues. This chain's CDR3 is CASSLAGQGTEKLFF. The CDR3 DNA reads as TGCGCCAGCAGCTTGGCGGGACAGGGGACTGAAAAACTGTTTTTT.

Only a few counts were recorded for this clonotype. CDR3 residues: CASSLEAEAFF. The CDR3 bases are TGTGCCAGCAGCTTAGAAGCAGAAGCTTTCTTT. The V and J genes are TRBV7-9 and TRBJ1-1; D unclear. CDR3 size: 11 residues. Per the germline V gene, CDR1 is SEHNR and CDR2 is FQNEAQ (reference sequence). The V gene lost 1 base and the J gene lost 8 bases, with 5 bases spanning the gap.

The sample holds a few counts of this clonotype. The V call is TRBV29-1, the J call TRBJ2-7; TRBD1 agrees at 7 bases. CDR1 and CDR2 from the germline V gene are SQVTM and ANQGSEA. J was trimmed by 2 bases and V by 1 base; bases with no gene match: 8. This CDR3 region has 15 residues. The CDR3 reads CSVEVPRQGPYEQYF. Here the CDR3 DNA reads TGCAGCGTTGAAGTCCCAAGACAGGGCCCCTACGAGCAGTACTTC.